This T cell receptor beta chain was recovered during a study of graft-versus-host responses after intestinal transplantation. Study overall: Every recipient underwent anti-thymocyte globulin induction, then tacrolimus and steroids for roughly 3 years.

V lost 3 bases and J lost 2; bases outside the gene matches: 9. CDR1 is MGHRA and CDR2 is YSYEKL in the germline V gene. The CDR3 sequence is 17 residues long. This table comes from immunoSEQ multiplex PCR, and its TCRdb copy is limited to in-frame clones, with some not included. The sample carries tens of thousands of clones, around 82% recorded once. General study findings and limits: Elevated graft-versus-host to host-versus-graft clonal ratios in allografts were recorded for patients with graft-donor T cell macrochimerism. Early post-transplant HvG declines were associated with peak circulating GvH clone levels.

In the case of this clone: What it recognizes is unknown.

The chain couples TRBV4-1 to TRBJ2-4; the match to TRBD1 covers 8 bases. Sample: unstimulated CD4+ T cells sorted from spleen or lymph node cells, taken before transplant. The sequence derives from a human donor who was the organ donor for an intestinal transplant. The CDR3 DNA sequence: TGCGCCAGCAGCCAGGTGGTTAACAGGGGGACCAAAAACATTCAGTACTTC. Residues: CASSQVVNRGTKNIQYF.